These 9 T cell receptor beta chains share one sample of origin, sequenced in a study of blood T cell repertoires in COVID-19. TCRdb's table, derived via immunoSEQ multiplex PCR, lists solely in-frame clones and lacks some. This table has under 250,000 clones, approximately 88% appearing once. The sample taken for sequencing was PBMCs or T cells enriched from blood (not recorded which). The receptors shown here come from a woman in her thirties with acute COVID-19.

The chain joins TRBV29-1 to TRBJ1-5; 8 bases align to TRBD1. Germline CDR1 and CDR2: SQVTM and ANQGSEA. J gave up 3 bases and V 6 bases, and 7 bases lay outside the gene matches. CDR3 length equals 14 residues. The CDR3 region is CSVTGDDFNQPQHF. The DNA for the CDR3 is TGCAGCGTGACAGGGGATGATTTCAATCAGCCCCAGCATTTT.

This clone has a single count. This rearrangement joins TRBV5-6 to TRBJ1-1, with 8 bases matching TRBD1. Trimming removed 0 bases from V and 3 bases from J; junction bases left unmatched: 7. This CDR3 has 16 residues. Germline values: CDR1 SGHDT, CDR2 YYEEEE. The DNA of the CDR3 is TGTGCCAGCAGCTTGGCCCTGACAGGGGCCTACACTGAAGCTTTCTTT. This codes for CASSLALTGAYTEAFF.

This chain links TRBV9 with TRBJ1-1, with D perhaps TRBD1 (6 bases). The V gene lost 4 bases and the J gene lost 1 base, with 20 bases spanning the gap. From germline, CDR1 is SGDLS and CDR2 YYNGEE. CDR3 length equals 17 residues. CDR3 residues: CASSPSSGGRSNTEAFF. The DNA for the CDR3 is TGTGCCAGCAGCCCGTCCTCCGGGGGGCGGTCGAACACTGAAGCTTTCTTT. Full variable domain (remainder filled in from reference TRBV9 and TRBJ1-1): DSGVTQTPKHLITATGQRVTLRCSPRSGDLSVYWYQQSLDQGLQFLIQYYNGEERAKGNILERFSAQQFPDLHSELNLSSLELGDSALYFCASSPSSGGRSNTEAFFGQGTRLTVV.

The chain recombines TRBV7-6 with TRBJ1-5; D is unclear. Germline V lookup: CDR1 SGHVS, CDR2 FNYEAQ. Trimming cost V 1 base and J 5 bases, with 15 bases left between them. The CDR3 is made up of 16 amino acids. As DNA, the CDR3 is TGTGCCAGCAGCTTAGAGTACTATTTGTCGGATCAGCCCCAGCATTTT. It is translated as CASSLEYYLSDQPQHF. The full variable domain, rest sourced from reference TRBV7-6 and TRBJ1-5, is GAGVSQSPRYKVTKRGQDVALRCDPISGHVSLYWYRQALGQGPEFLTYFNYEAQQDKSGLPNDRFSAERPEGSISTLTIQRTEQRDSAMYRCASSLEYYLSDQPQHFGDGTRLSIL.

The chain has TRBV18 and TRBJ1-5, with 9 nucleotides matching TRBD1. The CDR3 is made up of 15 amino acids. With 5 bases clipped from V and 0 bases from J, the junction kept 2 bases outside the gene matches. Germline V gene lookup returns CDR1 KGHSH and CDR2 LQKENI. The CDR3 is CASSADRGSNQPQHF. The CDR3 DNA reads TGTGCCAGCTCAGCGGACAGGGGTAGCAATCAGCCCCAGCATTTT.

This chain links TRBV7-2 with TRBJ2-7; 7 bases align to TRBD2. Per germline, CDR1 SGHTA and CDR2 FQGNSA. The CDR3 is 13 residues long. The V segment lost 7 bases and the J segment 1 base; nucleotides outside the gene matches: 4. The CDR3 DNA is TGTGCCAGCAATGGGGGGGGATCCTACGAGCAGTACTTC. It yields the protein CASNGGGSYEQYF.

This clone was picked up one time. The chain employs TRBV5-1 and TRBJ2-2, with a possible D match to TRBD2 (6 bases). Germline V gene data show CDR1 as SGHRS and CDR2 as YFSETQ. This CDR3 is 17 amino acids long. Deletions cut 2 bases from V and 5 bases from J, with 19 bases between. Here the CDR3 DNA reads TGCGCCAGCAGCTTCTTGACCGGAGGGGTAGGGACCGGGGAGCTGTTTTTT. Translating gives CASSFLTGGVGTGELFF.

The chain couples TRBV7-2 to TRBJ2-5, with 8 positions matching TRBD2. This CDR3 contains 15 residues. CDR1 and CDR2 from the germline V gene are SGHTA and FQGNSA. The trim removed 1 base at V and 4 bases at J, leaving 5 bases unmatched. The CDR3 bases are TGTGCCAGCAGCTTAGGAAGCGGGGGAGGAGAGACCCAGTACTTC. Amino acid sequence: CASSLGSGGGETQYF.

The chain carries TRBV5-4 and TRBJ1-2; no clear D gene. CDR1 is SGHNT, CDR2 YYREEE, per germline (reference sequence). The length of the CDR3 is 15 residues. Trimming left V 0 bases short and J 7 bases short, with 16 bases between. The CDR3 loop reads CASSLGGQPLGGYTF. For the CDR3, the DNA is TGTGCCAGCAGCTTGGGAGGCCAGCCCTTGGGTGGCTACACCTTC.